The T cell receptor beta chain described here comes from a study of shared clonotypes between healthy human individuals. The CDR3 has 17 amino acids. In germline, CDR1 is LNHDA, CDR2 SQIVND (reference sequence). Trimming took 4 bases from V and 5 from J, leaving 20 bases between them. TCRdb keeps only in-frame clones here, not all; method: immunoSEQ multiplex PCR. The data show approximately 620,000 clones, around 97% seen once. Sequencing input: naive CD4+ T cells sorted from blood. Subset given: CD45RA+ positively selected. The sequence came from a woman between 25 and 40 years old in good health. This chain joins TRBV19 and TRBJ2-2; a weak D match, TRBD1 (6 bases). The CDR3 loop is CASSSPGDLWGTGELFF. The CDR3 DNA follows: TGTGCCAGTAGTAGCCCAGGGGACCTATGGGGAACCGGGGAGCTGTTTTTT.